This TCR beta chain originates from a study of human thymus T cells. Thymic material originated from resections removed in the course of corrective heart surgery. Using immunoSEQ multiplex PCR, the repertoire was profiled, and TCRdb retains in-frame clones only, with some absent. The sample comprises roughly 130,000 clones, around 94% of which are singletons, and 0.02% to 0.03% rests with the top ten. The CDR3 covers 16 residues. Trimming stripped 1 base from V and 5 bases from J, with 15 bases between. Per the germline V gene, CDR1 is SGHRS and CDR2 is YFSETQ. This receptor was identified in a boy under three years old with a congenital heart defect but otherwise immunologically healthy. Sequencing used thymus tissue. The chain is built from TRBV5-1 and TRBJ2-2, with D uncertain. CDR3 in amino acids: CASSLRPPLFTGELFF. CDR3 nucleotides: TGCGCCAGCAGCTTGAGGCCTCCCCTCTTTACCGGGGAGCTGTTTTTT.